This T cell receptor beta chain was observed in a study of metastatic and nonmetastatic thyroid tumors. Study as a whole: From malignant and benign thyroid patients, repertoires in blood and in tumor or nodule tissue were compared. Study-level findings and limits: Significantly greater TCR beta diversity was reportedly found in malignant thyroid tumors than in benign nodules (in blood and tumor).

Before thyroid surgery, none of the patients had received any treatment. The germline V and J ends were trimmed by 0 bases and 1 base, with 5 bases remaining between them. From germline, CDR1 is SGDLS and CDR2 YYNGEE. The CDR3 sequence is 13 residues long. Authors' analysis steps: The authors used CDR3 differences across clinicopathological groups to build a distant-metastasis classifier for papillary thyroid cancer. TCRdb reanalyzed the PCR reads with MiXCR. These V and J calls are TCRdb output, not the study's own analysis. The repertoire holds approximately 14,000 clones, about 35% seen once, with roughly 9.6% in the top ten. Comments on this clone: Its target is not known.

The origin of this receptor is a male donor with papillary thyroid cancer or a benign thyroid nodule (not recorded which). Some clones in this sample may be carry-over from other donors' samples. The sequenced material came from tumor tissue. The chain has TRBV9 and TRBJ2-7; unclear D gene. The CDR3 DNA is TGTGCCAGCAGCGTAGACGGGTCCTACGAGCAGTACTTC. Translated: CASSVDGSYEQYF.